This T cell receptor (beta chain) was identified during a study of T cells in Graves' hyperthyroidism and ophthalmopathy. Points from the study as a whole: Peripheral blood also featured most of the thyroid clonotypes expanded above 0.001.

Regarding this clonotype: The antigen remains unidentified.

Trimming took 6 bases from V and 4 from J, leaving 10 bases between them. CDR1 and CDR2 (germline): LGHNA, YNFKEQ. The length of the CDR3 is 13 residues. In patients aged 18 to 65, hyperthyroidism was newly diagnosed, with duration under 2 months. RNA transcripts yielded amplified TCR beta CDR3 regions. With the HTBI primer set, the TCR CDR3 went through a first round of RT-PCR. MiXCR, applied by TCRdb to the multiplex PCR reads, yields one record per CDR3 protein. The repertoire holds about 720,000 distinct CDR3 sequences, with 15% to 20% as singletons. The sample taken for sequencing was blood. This receptor was taken from a woman aged 45-59 years with Graves' hyperthyroidism that later progressed to Graves' ophthalmopathy. V is TRBV4-2 and J is TRBJ2-1; no clear D. The CDR3 region is CASRTIGYNEQFF. The CDR3 bases are TGTGCCAGCAGGACAATTGGGTACAATGAGCAGTTCTTC.